A selection of T cell receptor beta chains follows, all from one sample in a study of beta chain features in type 1 diabetes. Sequencing was performed with immunoSEQ multiplex PCR; in TCRdb, only in-frame clones are kept and a portion is missing. The table has 150,000 to 200,000 clones, about 8% seen once. The sequencing sample was made of central memory CD4+ T cells from blood. Every receptor here comes from a woman in her thirties or forties with type 1 diabetes. CDR3s include the opening cysteine and the closing phenylalanine or tryptophan. D genes are given only for firm matches. The size of a clone is reported for some rows only, either as once, few or many, or as a class for expanded clones.

TGTGCCAGCAGCCGCACTAGCGGAAGGAGAGAGCAGTACTTC	CASSRTSGRREQYF	TRBV7-2	-	14	TRBD2	TRBJ2-7
TGTGCCAGCAGCTTTCCGGTGGCTAGCGGCACAGATACGCAGTATTTT	CASSFPVASGTDTQYF	TRBV5-4	few	16	-	TRBJ2-3
TGTGCCAGCAGCCGGGACAGGGGATCACAAGAGACCCAGTACTTC	CASSRDRGSQETQYF	TRBV5-4	-	15	TRBD1	TRBJ2-5
TGTGCCAGCACGGACAGGGAGAATCAGCCCCAGCATTTT	CASTDRENQPQHF	TRBV6-6	few	13	TRBD1	TRBJ1-5
TGCGCCAGCAGCCAAGAGGATGACAGTTTGAAACTGTTTTTT	CASSQEDDSLKLFF	TRBV4-3	-	14	-	TRBJ1-4
TGTGCCAGCAGTTTAGCGGGGATGGATGGCTACACCTTC	CASSLAGMDGYTF	TRBV28	few	13	-	TRBJ1-2
TGTGCCAGCAGCCGCGCTAGCGGTACCTACAATGAGCAGTTCTTC	CASSRASGTYNEQFF	TRBV7-6	-	15	TRBD2	TRBJ2-1
TGTGCCAGCAGCCAGTTCCTTAGCGGACCCCAGGACATTCAGTACTTC	CASSQFLSGPQDIQYF	TRBV14	few	16	-	TRBJ2-4
TGTGCCAGTAGTATTTCCGACATTAACACTGAAGCTTTCTTT	CASSISDINTEAFF	TRBV19	once	14	-	TRBJ1-1
TGCGCCAGCAGCCAGTCTAGCGGGGGCGCCGATACGCAGTATTTT	CASSQSSGGADTQYF	TRBV5-1	-	15	TRBD2	TRBJ2-3
TGTGCCAGCAGGAGCTCTGGAAACACCATATATTTT	CASRSSGNTIYF	TRBV28	-	12	-	TRBJ1-3
TGTGCCACCAGCGGCCCGGCAGGGGGAATTGTGGAGACCCAGTACTTC	CATSGPAGGIVETQYF	TRBV15	-	16	TRBD1	TRBJ2-5
TGTGCCAGTACGGACAGCATGAACACTGAAGCTTTCTTT	CASTDSMNTEAFF	TRBV28	-	13	-	TRBJ1-1
TGTGCCAGCAGACTAGCGGGAAGTAACACCGGGGAGCTGTTTTTT	CASRLAGSNTGELFF	TRBV2	-	15	TRBD2	TRBJ2-2
TGTGCCTGGACTAGTGCCCACCTAGCGGGAGCACGGGAGACCCAGTACTTC	CAWTSAHLAGARETQYF	TRBV30	-	17	TRBD2	TRBJ2-5
TGTGCCAGCAGCCAAACACCTCCGGGGAATTCACCCCTCCACTTT	CASSQTPPGNSPLHF	TRBV14	-	15	-	TRBJ1-6
TGTGCCAGCAGTTACCAGTCCGGGACAGCTAACTATGGCTACACCTTC	CASSYQSGTANYGYTF	TRBV28	-	16	TRBD1	TRBJ1-2
TGTGCCAGCAGTTTGGAGATTAACTATGGCTACACCTTC	CASSLEINYGYTF	TRBV28	few	13	-	TRBJ1-2